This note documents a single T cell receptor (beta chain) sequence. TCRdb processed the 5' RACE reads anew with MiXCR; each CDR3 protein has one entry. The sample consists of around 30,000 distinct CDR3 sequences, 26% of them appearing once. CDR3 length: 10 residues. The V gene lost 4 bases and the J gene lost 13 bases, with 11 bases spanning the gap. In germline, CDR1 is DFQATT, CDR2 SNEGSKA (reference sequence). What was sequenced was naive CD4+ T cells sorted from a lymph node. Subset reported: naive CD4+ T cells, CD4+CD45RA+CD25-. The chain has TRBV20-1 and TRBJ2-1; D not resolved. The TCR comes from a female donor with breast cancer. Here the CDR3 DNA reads TGCAGTGCTACAAAACAAAATCAGTTCTTC. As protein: CSATKQNQFF.